The source of this T cell receptor (beta chain) is a study of T cells in Graves' hyperthyroidism and ophthalmopathy. This clonotype was seen at least ten times. CDR1 DFQATT and CDR2 SNEGSKA come from the germline V gene (reference sequence). V lost 1 base and J lost 1, with 10 bases in between. The CDR3 runs to 14 residues. Researchers amplified the TCR beta CDR3 regions from RNA transcripts. The HTBI primer set served for first-round RT-PCR of the TCR CDR3. From the multiplex PCR reads, TCRdb called clonotypes with MiXCR, one entry per CDR3 protein. The top ten clones hold under 55% of a sample with around 340,000 distinct CDR3 sequences, under 25% of them seen once.

The sequence came from a woman aged 45 to 65 with Graves' hyperthyroidism. The sample was blood. The V and J genes are TRBV20-1 and TRBJ1-1, with D possibly being TRBD1 (6 bases). The CDR3 loop is CSARVARGNTEAFF. Here the CDR3 DNA reads TGCAGTGCTAGAGTGGCCAGGGGGAACACTGAAGCTTTCTTT.